A selection of T cell receptor beta chains follows, all from one sample in a study of cytomegalovirus exposure and HLA in healthy donors. Measured with immunoSEQ multiplex PCR; TCRdb has only the in-frame clones, and not every one. The sample holds approximately 77,000 clones, over 70% seen once. What was sequenced was PBMCs. The receptors originated from a woman in her thirties or forties in good health and CMV-seronegative. Each CDR3 is given with its conserved first and last residue. The order of the fields is D gene, J gene, V gene, clone size, CDR3 protein, CDR3 DNA. The D gene is left open where the match is weak. A clone size is listed for some rows: how often the clone was seen (once, few, many), or a class if it is expanded.

d_call: .
j_call: TRBJ2-7
v_call: TRBV9
clone_size: .
cdr3_aa: CASSPGPGAYEQYF
cdr3_nt: TGTGCCAGCAGCCCCGGACCGGGAGCCTACGAGCAGTACTTC

d_call: .
j_call: TRBJ1-2
v_call: TRBV28
clone_size: few
cdr3_aa: CASSRSYLYGYTF
cdr3_nt: TGTGCCAGCAGCCGTTCCTATTTGTATGGCTACACCTTC

d_call: .
j_call: TRBJ1-1
v_call: TRBV29-1
clone_size: few
cdr3_aa: CSGQKGGTEAFF
cdr3_nt: TGCAGCGGTCAAAAGGGAGGCACTGAAGCTTTCTTT

d_call: .
j_call: TRBJ2-7
v_call: TRBV9
clone_size: .
cdr3_aa: CASSVGALTGSYEQYF
cdr3_nt: TGTGCCAGCAGCGTAGGGGCGCTAACCGGCTCCTACGAGCAGTACTTC

d_call: .
j_call: TRBJ1-1
v_call: TRBV28
clone_size: .
cdr3_aa: CASSLVQILATEAFF
cdr3_nt: TGTGCCAGCAGTTTGGTACAGATCTTGGCCACTGAAGCTTTCTTT

d_call: TRBD2
j_call: TRBJ2-7
v_call: TRBV4-1
clone_size: few
cdr3_aa: CASSRAQTSGYEQYF
cdr3_nt: TGCGCCAGCAGCCGAGCCCAGACTAGCGGATACGAGCAGTACTTC

d_call: TRBD1
j_call: TRBJ2-7
v_call: TRBV29-1
clone_size: .
cdr3_aa: CSAAARGRSYEQYF
cdr3_nt: TGCAGCGCAGCCGCGAGGGGGCGCTCCTACGAGCAGTACTTC

d_call: .
j_call: TRBJ1-4
v_call: TRBV9
clone_size: few
cdr3_aa: CASSGWGGSTNEKLFF
cdr3_nt: TGTGCCAGCAGCGGCTGGGGGGGATCTACTAATGAAAAACTGTTTTTT

d_call: .
j_call: TRBJ2-7
v_call: TRBV5-1
clone_size: .
cdr3_aa: CASSLRGQPYEQYF
cdr3_nt: TGCGCCAGCAGCTTAAGGGGACAACCCTACGAGCAGTACTTC

d_call: TRBD2
j_call: TRBJ2-3
v_call: TRBV28
clone_size: .
cdr3_aa: CASLDRTSLDTQYF
cdr3_nt: TGTGCCAGTTTAGATCGGACTAGCTTAGATACGCAGTATTTT

d_call: TRBD2
j_call: TRBJ2-5
v_call: TRBV7-3
clone_size: .
cdr3_aa: CASSPTSDWATQYF
cdr3_nt: TGTGCCAGCAGCCCGACTAGCGACTGGGCGACCCAGTACTTC

d_call: TRBD2
j_call: TRBJ2-1
v_call: TRBV6-4
clone_size: many
cdr3_aa: CASSPRAGEANEQFF
cdr3_nt: TGTGCCAGCAGTCCTAGAGCGGGAGAAGCGAATGAGCAGTTCTTC

d_call: .
j_call: TRBJ2-7
v_call: TRBV28
clone_size: .
cdr3_aa: CASSTPEGREQYF
cdr3_nt: TGTGCCAGCAGTACCCCGGAGGGCCGCGAGCAGTACTTC

d_call: TRBD2
j_call: TRBJ2-7
v_call: TRBV7-2
clone_size: .
cdr3_aa: CASSLAVWLAGRDPYEQYF
cdr3_nt: TGTGCCAGCAGCCTCGCCGTGTGGCTAGCGGGCAGGGACCCCTACGAGCAGTACTTC

d_call: TRBD1
j_call: TRBJ1-2
v_call: TRBV2
clone_size: .
cdr3_aa: CASSGTGGIDGYTF
cdr3_nt: TGTGCCAGCAGCGGGACAGGGGGCATTGATGGCTACACCTTC

d_call: .
j_call: TRBJ2-5
v_call: TRBV7-2
clone_size: .
cdr3_aa: CASSLAAKRVETQYF
cdr3_nt: TGTGCCAGCAGCTTAGCGGCGAAGAGGGTGGAGACCCAGTACTTC

d_call: .
j_call: TRBJ2-1
v_call: TRBV5-1
clone_size: few
cdr3_aa: CASSSSGGYNEQFF
cdr3_nt: TGCGCCAGCAGCTCAAGCGGCGGCTACAATGAGCAGTTCTTC

d_call: .
j_call: TRBJ1-1
v_call: TRBV7-9
clone_size: .
cdr3_aa: CASSLLPGAAEAFF
cdr3_nt: TGTGCCAGCAGCTTACTACCAGGGGCTGCTGAAGCTTTCTTT

d_call: .
j_call: TRBJ1-3
v_call: TRBV7-8
clone_size: .
cdr3_aa: CASSLKVGQGTYF
cdr3_nt: .

d_call: .
j_call: TRBJ1-6
v_call: TRBV30
clone_size: .
cdr3_aa: CAWSPAVGSPLHF
cdr3_nt: TGTGCCTGGAGTCCCGCGGTCGGGTCACCCCTCCACTTT

d_call: .
j_call: TRBJ2-3
v_call: TRBV7-6
clone_size: .
cdr3_aa: CASSLLRGPTDTQYF
cdr3_nt: TGTGCCAGCAGCTTATTACGGGGTCCCACAGATACGCAGTATTTT

d_call: TRBD1
j_call: TRBJ1-2
v_call: TRBV7-2
clone_size: .
cdr3_aa: CASSNGRQGIRRGYTF
cdr3_nt: TGTGCCAGCAGCAATGGAAGACAGGGGATAAGGCGTGGCTACACCTTC

d_call: .
j_call: TRBJ1-1
v_call: TRBV18
clone_size: .
cdr3_aa: CASSYGQMNTEAFF
cdr3_nt: TGTGCCAGCTCCTACGGACAGATGAACACTGAAGCTTTCTTT

d_call: .
j_call: TRBJ2-1
v_call: TRBV10-3
clone_size: .
cdr3_aa: CAISPLAGSVINEQFF
cdr3_nt: TGTGCCATCAGCCCCCTCGCGGGGAGTGTCATCAATGAGCAGTTCTTC

d_call: .
j_call: TRBJ1-4
v_call: TRBV2
clone_size: few
cdr3_aa: CASKWGRGATNEKLFF
cdr3_nt: TGTGCCAGCAAGTGGGGCAGGGGAGCAACTAATGAAAAACTGTTTTTT

d_call: TRBD1
j_call: TRBJ1-2
v_call: TRBV25-1
clone_size: .
cdr3_aa: CASETGYAYGYTF
cdr3_nt: TGTGCCAGTGAGACAGGGTATGCCTATGGCTACACCTTC

d_call: .
j_call: TRBJ2-5
v_call: TRBV29-1
clone_size: .
cdr3_aa: CSAGPLGAETQYF
cdr3_nt: TGCAGCGCCGGACCTCTGGGGGCTGAGACCCAGTACTTC

d_call: TRBD2
j_call: TRBJ2-1
v_call: TRBV12-5
clone_size: .
cdr3_aa: CASGLPPGLAGGLYNEQFF
cdr3_nt: TGTGCTAGTGGTTTGCCCCCGGGACTAGCGGGGGGGCTCTACAATGAGCAGTTCTTC

d_call: TRBD2
j_call: TRBJ2-1
v_call: TRBV25-1
clone_size: .
cdr3_aa: CASSEGRMGGVMVNEQFF
cdr3_nt: TGTGCCAGCAGTGAAGGGAGGATGGGAGGGGTAATGGTCAATGAGCAGTTCTTC

d_call: TRBD1
j_call: TRBJ1-5
v_call: TRBV27
clone_size: .
cdr3_aa: CASSPRDSRQPQHF
cdr3_nt: TGTGCCAGCAGTCCACGGGACAGTCGGCAGCCCCAGCATTTT

d_call: TRBD2
j_call: TRBJ2-3
v_call: TRBV15
clone_size: .
cdr3_aa: CATSRDLPSSGRVADTQYF
cdr3_nt: TGTGCCACCAGCAGAGATCTCCCCTCTAGCGGGAGGGTTGCAGATACGCAGTATTTT

d_call: .
j_call: TRBJ1-1
v_call: TRBV23-1
clone_size: once
cdr3_aa: CASSQNQTQRGYFLNTEAFF
cdr3_nt: TGCGCCAGCAGTCAAAATCAGACACAGCGGGGGTACTTTCTGAACACTGAAGCTTTCTTT

d_call: TRBD1
j_call: TRBJ2-7
v_call: TRBV30
clone_size: .
cdr3_aa: CAWTGTGRRQYF
cdr3_nt: TGTGCCTGGACTGGGACAGGGCGACGGCAGTACTTC